The present T cell receptor beta chain was sequenced within a study of cytomegalovirus exposure and HLA in healthy donors. Primers: 60 Vbeta forward and 13 Jbeta reverse. The repertoire was sequenced with immunoSEQ multiplex PCR; TCRdb's copy has only in-frame clones and lacks some. The sample records 200,000 to 250,000 clones, over 60% being singletons. The germline gives CDR1 MGHDK, CDR2 SYGVNS. V was pared by 3 bases and J by 2 bases, with 5 bases of the junction left unmatched. The CDR3 has 16 residues. Each donor was healthy, and each was a bone marrow donor. This TCR was sampled from a man aged 35-49 years in good health and CMV-seronegative. This sequence joins TRBV25-1 and TRBJ2-3; 10 bases are shared with TRBD2. Source material: PBMCs. The CDR3 DNA follows: TGTGCCAGCAGTGATCAGGGACTAGCGCCCACAGATACGCAGTATTTT. This translates into CASSDQGLAPTDTQYF.